The source of this TCR beta chain is a study of T-cell reconstitution after alpha-beta-depleted transplantation in children. This clonotype was observed a few times. The CDR3 runs to 12 residues. Germline V gives CDR1 MDHEN, CDR2 SYDVKM. V dropped 5 bases and J dropped 8 bases, with 12 bases sitting between them. Construction of the TCRbeta library involved unique molecular identifiers. TCRdb reprocessed the PCR reads via MiXCR and lists one record per CDR3 protein. The table shows hundreds of thousands of distinct CDR3 sequences, with 10% to 15% occurring only once. This specimen was PBMCs, mostly from graft donor cells, taken 360 days after TCRalphabeta/CD19-depleted stem cell transplant. The chain carries TRBV28 and TRBJ1-2; no clear D. The TCR originated in a male patient aged 10 to 17 who had a stem cell transplant for acute myeloid leukemia, so the T cells may come from the graft donor. DNA for the CDR3: TGTGCCAGCAGTCCGACTTCTCGGGGCTACACCTTC. Translation: CASSPTSRGYTF.